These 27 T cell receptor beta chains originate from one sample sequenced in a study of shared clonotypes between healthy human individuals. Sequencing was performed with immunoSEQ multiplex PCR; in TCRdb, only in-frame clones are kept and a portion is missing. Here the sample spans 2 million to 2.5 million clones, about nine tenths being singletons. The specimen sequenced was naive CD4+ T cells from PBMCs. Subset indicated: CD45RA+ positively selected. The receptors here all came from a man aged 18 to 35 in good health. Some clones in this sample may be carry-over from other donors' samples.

CDR3 sequence reads: CARIPISGANVLTF. The CDR3 coding sequence is TGTGCCAGAATACCCATCTCTGGGGCCAACGTCCTGACTTTC. The gene calls are TRBV6-5 and TRBJ2-6; D is unresolved. Per the germline V gene, CDR1 is MNHEY and CDR2 is SVGAGI. V shed 9 bases and J shed 0 bases, with 9 bases lying between them. The CDR3 spans 14 residues.

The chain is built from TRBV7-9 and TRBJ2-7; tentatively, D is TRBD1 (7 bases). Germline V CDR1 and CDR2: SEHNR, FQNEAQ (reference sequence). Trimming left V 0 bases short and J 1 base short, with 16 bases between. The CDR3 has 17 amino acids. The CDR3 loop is CASSLARAGGSSYEQYF. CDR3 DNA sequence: TGTGCCAGCAGCTTAGCGCGGGCAGGGGGGTCATCCTACGAGCAGTACTTC.

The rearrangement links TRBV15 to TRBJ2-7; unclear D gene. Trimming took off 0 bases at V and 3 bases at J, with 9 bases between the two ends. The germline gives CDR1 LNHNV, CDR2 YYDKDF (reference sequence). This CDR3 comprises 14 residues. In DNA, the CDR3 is TGTGCCACCAGCAGAGAGAGCCGTAACTACGAGCAGTACTTC. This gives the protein CATSRESRNYEQYF.

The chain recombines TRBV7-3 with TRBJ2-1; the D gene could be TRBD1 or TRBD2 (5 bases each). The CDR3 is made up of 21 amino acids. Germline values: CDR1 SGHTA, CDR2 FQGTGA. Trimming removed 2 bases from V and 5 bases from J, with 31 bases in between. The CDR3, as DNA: TGTGCCAGCAGCTTATTCCGGTGGGGGTCCCAACCAGGCATTGGGAACAATGAGCAGTTCTTC. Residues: CASSLFRWGSQPGIGNNEQFF.

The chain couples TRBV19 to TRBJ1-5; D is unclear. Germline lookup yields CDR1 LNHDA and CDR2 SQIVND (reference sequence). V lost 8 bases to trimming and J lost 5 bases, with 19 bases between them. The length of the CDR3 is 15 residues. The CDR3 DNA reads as TGTGCCAGTGAGGTTGGCCCGGGTCAGTATCAGCCCCAGCATTTT. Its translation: CASEVGPGQYQPQHF.

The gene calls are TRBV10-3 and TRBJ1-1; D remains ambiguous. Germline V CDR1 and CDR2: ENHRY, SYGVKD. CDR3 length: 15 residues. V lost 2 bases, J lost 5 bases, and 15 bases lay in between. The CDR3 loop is CAISEPGPGETEAFF. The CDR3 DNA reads TGTGCCATCAGTGAGCCGGGCCCCGGGGAGACTGAAGCTTTCTTT.

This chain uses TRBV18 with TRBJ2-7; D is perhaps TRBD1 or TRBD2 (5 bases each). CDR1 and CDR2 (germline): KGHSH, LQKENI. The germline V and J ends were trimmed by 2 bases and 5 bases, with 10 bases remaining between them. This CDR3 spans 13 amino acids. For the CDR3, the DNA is TGTGCCAGCTCACCAGGGACCGTTAACGAGCAGTACTTC. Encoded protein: CASSPGTVNEQYF.

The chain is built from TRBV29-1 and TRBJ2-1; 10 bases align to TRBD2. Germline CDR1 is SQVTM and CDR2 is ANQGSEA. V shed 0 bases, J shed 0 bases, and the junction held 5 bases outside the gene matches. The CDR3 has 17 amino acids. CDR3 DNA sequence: TGCAGCGTTGAAGACCCGTTAGCGGGAGGCTCCTACAATGAGCAGTTCTTC. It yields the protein CSVEDPLAGGSYNEQFF.

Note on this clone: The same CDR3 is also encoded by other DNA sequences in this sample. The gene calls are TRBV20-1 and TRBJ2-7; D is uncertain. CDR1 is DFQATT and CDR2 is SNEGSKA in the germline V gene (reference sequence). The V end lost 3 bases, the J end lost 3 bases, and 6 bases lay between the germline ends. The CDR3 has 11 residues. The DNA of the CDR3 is TGCAGTGCTAGTTCTGACTACGAGCAGTACTTC. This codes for CSASSDYEQYF.

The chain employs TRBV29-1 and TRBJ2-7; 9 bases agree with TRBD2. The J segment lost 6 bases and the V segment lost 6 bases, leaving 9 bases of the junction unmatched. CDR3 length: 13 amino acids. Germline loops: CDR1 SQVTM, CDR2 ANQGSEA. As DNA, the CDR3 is TGCAGCGTACGGCGGGAGGGCCAAGGCGAGCAGTACTTC. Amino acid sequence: CSVRREGQGEQYF.

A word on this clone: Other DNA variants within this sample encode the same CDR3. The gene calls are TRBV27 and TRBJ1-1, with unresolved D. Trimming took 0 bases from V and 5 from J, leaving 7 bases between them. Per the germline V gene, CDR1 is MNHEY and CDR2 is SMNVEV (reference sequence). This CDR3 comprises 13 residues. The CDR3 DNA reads TGTGCCAGCAGTTTATCTGGGTTGACTGAAGCTTTCTTT. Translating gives CASSLSGLTEAFF.

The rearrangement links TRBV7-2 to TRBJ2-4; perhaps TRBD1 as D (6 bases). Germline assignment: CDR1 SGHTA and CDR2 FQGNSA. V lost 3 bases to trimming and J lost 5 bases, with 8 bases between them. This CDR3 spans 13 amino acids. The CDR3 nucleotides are TGTGCCAGCAGCTTGAACAGGGAAAACATTCAGTACTTC. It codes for CASSLNRENIQYF.

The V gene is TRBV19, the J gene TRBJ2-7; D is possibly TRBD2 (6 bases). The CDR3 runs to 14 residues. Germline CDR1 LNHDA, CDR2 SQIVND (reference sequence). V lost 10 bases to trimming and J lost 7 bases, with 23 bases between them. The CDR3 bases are TGTGCCACCTCGGTGGGGGGAAGATCGGGGGAGCAGTACTTC. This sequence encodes CATSVGGRSGEQYF.

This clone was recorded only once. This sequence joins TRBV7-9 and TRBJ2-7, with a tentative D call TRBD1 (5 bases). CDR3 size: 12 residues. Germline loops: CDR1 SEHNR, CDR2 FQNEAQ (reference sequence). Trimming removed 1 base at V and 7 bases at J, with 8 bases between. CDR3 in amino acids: CASSLEGREQYF. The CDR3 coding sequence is TGTGCCAGCAGCTTAGAGGGGCGGGAGCAGTACTTC. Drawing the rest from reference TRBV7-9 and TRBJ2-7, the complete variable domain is DTGVSQNPRHKITKRGQNVTFRCDPISEHNRLYWYRQTLGQGPEFLTYFQNEAQLEKSRLLSDRFSAERPKGSFSTLEIQRTEQGDSAMYLCASSLEGREQYFGPGTRLTVT.

In DNA form, the CDR3 reads TGTGCCAGCAGCTTAGACAGACATTCCAACACTGAAGCTTTCTTT. It specifies CASSLDRHSNTEAFF. This chain connects TRBV7-9 to TRBJ1-1; D remains ambiguous. From germline, CDR1 is SEHNR and CDR2 FQNEAQ (reference sequence). The CDR3 runs 15 residues. With 1 base removed from V and 2 bases from J, the gap between germline ends came to 11 bases.

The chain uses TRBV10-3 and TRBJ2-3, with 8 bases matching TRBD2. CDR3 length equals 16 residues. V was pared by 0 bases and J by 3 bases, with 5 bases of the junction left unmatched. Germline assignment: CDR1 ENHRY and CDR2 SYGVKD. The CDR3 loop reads CAISESAAGGTDTQYF. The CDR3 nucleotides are TGTGCCATCAGTGAGTCTGCGGCGGGAGGAACAGATACGCAGTATTTT.

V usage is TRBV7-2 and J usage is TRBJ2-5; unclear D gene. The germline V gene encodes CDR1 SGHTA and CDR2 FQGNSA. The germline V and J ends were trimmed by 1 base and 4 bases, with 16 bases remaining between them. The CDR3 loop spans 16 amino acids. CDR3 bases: TGTGCCAGCAGCTTAGATAGGGAAAGGGTAGGAGAGACCCAGTACTTC. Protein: CASSLDRERVGETQYF. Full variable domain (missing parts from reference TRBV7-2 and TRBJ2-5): GAGVSQSPSNKVTEKGKDVELRCDPISGHTALYWYRQSLGQGLEFLIYFQGNSAPDKSGLPSDRFSAERTGGSVSTLTIQRTQQEDSAVYLCASSLDRERVGETQYFGPGTRLLVL.

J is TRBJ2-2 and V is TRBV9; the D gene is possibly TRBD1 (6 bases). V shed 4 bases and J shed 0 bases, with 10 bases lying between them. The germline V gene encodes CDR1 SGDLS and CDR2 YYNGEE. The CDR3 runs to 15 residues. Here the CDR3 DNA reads TGTGCCAGCAGCCCCGGGACACCGAACACCGGGGAGCTGTTTTTT. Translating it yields CASSPGTPNTGELFF.

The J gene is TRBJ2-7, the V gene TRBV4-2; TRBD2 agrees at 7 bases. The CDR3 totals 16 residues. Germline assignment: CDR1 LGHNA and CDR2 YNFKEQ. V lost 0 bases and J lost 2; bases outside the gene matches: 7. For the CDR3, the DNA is TGTGCCAGCAGCCAAGAGCCCTGGGGGGGAACCTACGAGCAGTACTTC. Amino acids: CASSQEPWGGTYEQYF.

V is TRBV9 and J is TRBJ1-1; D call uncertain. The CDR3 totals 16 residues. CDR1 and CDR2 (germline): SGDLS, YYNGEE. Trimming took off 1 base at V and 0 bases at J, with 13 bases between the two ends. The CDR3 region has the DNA TGTGCCAGCAGCGTATCTTTGGGGAACATGAACACTGAAGCTTTCTTT. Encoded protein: CASSVSLGNMNTEAFF.

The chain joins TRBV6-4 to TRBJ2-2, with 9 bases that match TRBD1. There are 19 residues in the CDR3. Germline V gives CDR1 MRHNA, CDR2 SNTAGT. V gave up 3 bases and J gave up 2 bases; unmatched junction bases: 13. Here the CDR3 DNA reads TGTGCCAGCAGTGAAAGGGACAGGGTACAAGCGGGAAACACCGGGGAGCTGTTTTTT. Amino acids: CASSERDRVQAGNTGELFF.

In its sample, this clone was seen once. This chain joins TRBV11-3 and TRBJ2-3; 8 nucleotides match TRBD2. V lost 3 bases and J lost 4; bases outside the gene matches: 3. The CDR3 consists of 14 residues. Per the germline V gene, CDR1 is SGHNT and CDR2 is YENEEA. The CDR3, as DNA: TGTGCCAGCAGCTTGGGACTAGTCCCAGATACGCAGTATTTT. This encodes CASSLGLVPDTQYF.

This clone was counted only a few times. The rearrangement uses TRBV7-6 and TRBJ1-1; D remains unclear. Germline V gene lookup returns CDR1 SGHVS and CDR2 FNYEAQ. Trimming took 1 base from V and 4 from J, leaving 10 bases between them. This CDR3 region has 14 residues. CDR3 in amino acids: CASSLDGEGTEAFF. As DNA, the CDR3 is TGTGCCAGCAGCTTAGATGGGGAAGGCACTGAAGCTTTCTTT.

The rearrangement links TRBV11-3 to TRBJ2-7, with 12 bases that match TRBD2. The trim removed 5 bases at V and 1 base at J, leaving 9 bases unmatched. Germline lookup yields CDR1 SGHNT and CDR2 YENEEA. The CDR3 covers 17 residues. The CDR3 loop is CASSLSPSGRGSYEQYF. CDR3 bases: TGTGCCAGCAGCCTAAGTCCTAGCGGGAGGGGATCCTACGAGCAGTACTTC.

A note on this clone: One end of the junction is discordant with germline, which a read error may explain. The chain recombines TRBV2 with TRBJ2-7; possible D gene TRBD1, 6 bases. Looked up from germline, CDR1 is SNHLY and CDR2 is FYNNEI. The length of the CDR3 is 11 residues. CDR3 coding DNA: TGTGCCAGCCGCGATTCCGGGACACCCCGTTTC. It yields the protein CASRDSGTPRF. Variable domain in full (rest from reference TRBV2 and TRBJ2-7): EPEVTQTPSHQVTQMGQEVILRCVPISNHLYFYWYRQILGQKVEFLVSFYNNEISEKSEIFDDQFSVERPDGSNFTLKIRSTKLEDSAMYFCASRDSGTPRFGPGTRLTVT.

In DNA form, the CDR3 reads TGTGCCAGCAGCTTCTTAGTCCTCTCCGGGGAGCTGTTTTTT. It yields the protein CASSFLVLSGELFF. V is TRBV28 and J is TRBJ2-2; D is ambiguous. The CDR3 has 14 residues. The ends were cut back, 6 bases at V and 6 bases at J, with 14 bases in the middle. Per the germline V gene, CDR1 is MDHEN and CDR2 is SYDVKM.

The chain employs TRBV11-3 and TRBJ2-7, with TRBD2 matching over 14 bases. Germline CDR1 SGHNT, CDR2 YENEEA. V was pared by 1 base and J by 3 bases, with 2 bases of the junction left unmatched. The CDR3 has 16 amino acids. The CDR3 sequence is CASSLGGLAGDYEQYF. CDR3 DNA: TGTGCCAGCAGCTTAGGGGGACTAGCGGGAGACTACGAGCAGTACTTC.